This T cell receptor beta chain emerged from a study of blood T cell repertoires in COVID-19. On the study more broadly: Italy, Spain and the United States were the sources of the convalescent and acute COVID-19 samples.

V was pared by 5 bases and J by 0 bases, with 13 bases between. The CDR3 sequence is 16 residues long. CDR1 and CDR2 from the germline V gene are SGHVS and FQNEAQ. Clones were sequenced by immunoSEQ multiplex PCR, and TCRdb holds only the in-frame ones, with some missing. The table lists approximately 110,000 clones, around 85% of them singletons. Sequencing was carried out using peripheral blood. This receptor was identified in a middle-aged man with acute or convalescent COVID-19. V gene TRBV7-8 combines with J gene TRBJ1-4; a possible D gene is TRBD1 (5 bases). CDR3 nucleotide sequence: TGTGCCAGCAGCCGAGGACATTTCTCAACTAATGAAAAACTGTTTTTT. It yields the protein CASSRGHFSTNEKLFF.